This T cell receptor (beta chain) was captured in a study of T cells after yellow fever vaccination. General study results and limits: Most clones from primary vaccination resurfaced after the booster (roughly 96% CD4, more than 75% CD8).

Each CDR3 protein is one row after TCRdb ran MiXCR on the 5' RACE reads. Among 150,000 to 200,000 distinct CDR3 sequences listed, approximately 6.2% were seen once. A remark on this clonotype: Its antigen is still unknown.

V shed 6 bases and J shed 0 bases, with 9 bases lying between them. The CDR3 length is 13 residues. In germline, CDR1 is MNHEY, CDR2 SVGEGT. The V gene is TRBV6-2 or TRBV6-3, the J gene TRBJ2-7; D is unresolved. The receptor was isolated from a man aged 18-30 years who received the YFV17D yellow fever vaccine. The sequencing used CD4+ T cells sorted from PBMCs, collected on the day of the first yellow fever vaccination. CDR3 in amino acids: CASSDLSSYEQYF. As DNA, the CDR3 is TGTGCCAGCAGCGACCTGAGCTCCTACGAGCAGTACTTC.